Sequencing of this T cell receptor (beta chain) was carried out in a study of T cell responses to AZD1222 COVID-19 vaccine. Method: immunoSEQ multiplex PCR; TCRdb's copy keeps in-frame clones and lacks some. The top ten clones hold 3.5% to 5% of a sample with 150,000 or so clones, around 83% of them seen once. This CDR3 is 16 amino acids long. Germline assignment: CDR1 SGHAT and CDR2 FQNNGV. Trimming pared 8 bases from V and 0 bases from J, leaving 17 bases between. The chain is built from TRBV11-2 and TRBJ1-5; TRBD1 is a possible D gene (6 bases). Sequenced here: peripheral blood, sampled on day 0 of MenACWY control vaccination. The clonotype was recovered from an adult in good health. The chain's CDR3 is CASSWGGANSNQPQHF. DNA of the CDR3: TGTGCCAGCTCCTGGGGGGGGGCGAATAGCAATCAGCCCCAGCATTTT.